Sequencing of this TCR beta chain was carried out in a study of blood T cell repertoires in COVID-19. In the study overall: The analysed material was cDNA or gDNA that came from T cells, B-cell-depleted T cells, or PBMCs.

TCRdb's copy holds only in-frame clones and misses some; the assay was immunoSEQ multiplex PCR. The sample shows about 190,000 clones, about 89% of them seen only once. The V and J ends lost 2 bases and 0 bases, in that order; junction bases with no gene match: 4. The germline gives CDR1 MNHEY, CDR2 SVGAGI. The CDR3 loop spans 15 amino acids. The chain is built from TRBV6-5 and TRBJ2-7, with 7 bases matching TRBD1. The sample was peripheral blood. The receptor was derived from a middle-aged man with acute or convalescent COVID-19. CDR3 coding DNA: TGTGCCAGCAGTTACAGGGACAGCACCTCCTACGAGCAGTACTTC. Translating gives CASSYRDSTSYEQYF.